These T cell receptor beta chains were read from a single sample in a study of OX40 agonist ivuxolimab in advanced cancers. Method: immunoSEQ multiplex PCR; TCRdb's copy keeps in-frame clones and lacks some. Of 98,000 or so clones listed, approximately 89% are singletons. Specimen: CD4+ or CD8+ T cells sorted from blood, collected in a trial of the OX40 agonist ivuxolimab. These receptors originate from an adult with an advanced solid tumor such as melanoma, head and neck, liver or kidney cancer. Both conserved end residues are part of each CDR3. A D gene is named only where the DNA matches it firmly. The size field is filled for only some rows; it gives once, few, many or a size class.

size	J	D	length	V	DNA	CDR3
few	TRBJ1-5	-	15	TRBV6-6	TGTGCCAGCAGATTGTCAGGAGATAGCAATCAGCCCCAGCATTTT	CASRLSGDSNQPQHF
-	TRBJ1-2	TRBD1	13	TRBV27	TGTGCCAGCAGCATGGACAGGGCGTATGGCTACACCTTC	CASSMDRAYGYTF
-	TRBJ2-1	-	14	TRBV18	TGTGCCAGCTCACCCCTGTTGAGCTACAATGAGCAGTTCTTC	CASSPLLSYNEQFF
once	TRBJ1-1	TRBD1	14	TRBV30	TGTGCCTGGAGTATAACAGGGGCGAACACTGAAGCTTTCTTT	CAWSITGANTEAFF
-	TRBJ2-1	-	17	TRBV4-1	TGCGCCAGCAGCCAGCGAGTGGTTGTGGTGGTTCTAAATGAGCAGTTCTTC	CASSQRVVVVVLNEQFF
once	TRBJ2-1	TRBD2	18	TRBV11-1	TGTGCCAGCAGCTTGACTAGCGGGAGGGCCGTCGGGTACAATGAGCAGTTCTTC	CASSLTSGRAVGYNEQFF
-	TRBJ1-4	-	14	TRBV15	TGTGCCACCAGCAGAGATCTTTGGGGTGAAAAACTGTTTTTT	CATSRDLWGEKLFF
-	TRBJ1-1	-	14	TRBV15	TGTGCCACCAGCAGATCCCGGGACGGCACTGAAGCTTTCTTT	CATSRSRDGTEAFF
many	TRBJ2-5	TRBD1	13	TRBV7-8	TGTGCCACCCGGACAGGCCTTGTCGAGACCCAGTACTTC	CATRTGLVETQYF
-	TRBJ2-2	TRBD2	17	TRBV30	TGTGCCTGGAGTTTCCCGACTAGCGGGAGAAGGTCAGGGGAGCTGTTTTTT	CAWSFPTSGRRSGELFF
-	TRBJ1-1	-	13	TRBV28	TGTGCCAGCATTGAGACAGTCAGCACTGAAGCTTTCTTT	CASIETVSTEAFF
-	TRBJ1-2	-	15	TRBV28	TGTGCCAGCAGTCTACTCAGGACATCCGCCTATGGCTACACCTTC	CASSLLRTSAYGYTF
-	TRBJ2-4	TRBD1	16	TRBV6-4	TGTGCCAGCAGTATACCGACAGGGGGCGCGGAAAACATTCAGTACTTC	CASSIPTGGAENIQYF
-	TRBJ2-7	-	14	TRBV7-8	TGTGCCAGCAGCCCCGGAGGGAAACGCTACGAGCAGTACTTC	CASSPGGKRYEQYF
-	TRBJ2-1	TRBD2	14	TRBV5-1	TGCGCCAGCAGCGCATCCGGGACTAGTGGTGAGCAGTTCTTC	CASSASGTSGEQFF
-	TRBJ2-3	-	11	TRBV20-1	TGCAGTGCCGGGTGGCCAGATACGCAGTATTTT	CSAGWPDTQYF
-	TRBJ2-7	TRBD2	17	TRBV5-1	TGCGCCAGCAGCTTGGGACTAGCGGGGAGGAACCCCTACGAGCAGTACTTC	CASSLGLAGRNPYEQYF
once	TRBJ1-2	-	15	TRBV2	TGTGCCAGCAGTCCCTACCGAACAGGGAACTATGGCTACACCTTC	CASSPYRTGNYGYTF
-	TRBJ1-6	-	11	TRBV7-2	TGTGCCAGCAGCTCTAATTCACCCCTCCACTTT	CASSSNSPLHF
-	TRBJ2-4	-	16	TRBV5-4	TGTGCCAGCAGTTTCGTGACGAGGAGGAAAAAAAACATTCAGTACTTC	CASSFVTRRKKNIQYF
-	TRBJ1-5	-	14	TRBV4-2	TGTGCCAGCAGCCCGGGGGAGGCGCGGCAGCCCCAGCATTTT	CASSPGEARQPQHF
-	TRBJ1-2	-	16	TRBV7-2	TGTGCCAGCAGCTTAGCGGGGGGGGACGGAGCTTATGGCTACACCTTC	CASSLAGGDGAYGYTF
few	TRBJ2-1	-	15	TRBV18	TGTGCCAGCTCACCTGGGGCAGGAGGCTACAATGAGCAGTTCTTC	CASSPGAGGYNEQFF
once	TRBJ2-7	TRBD1	17	TRBV6-1	TGTGCCAGCAGTGAAAGGGGGACAGGGGCAAGTTTCTACGAGCAGTACTTC	CASSERGTGASFYEQYF
once	TRBJ2-7	-	12	TRBV6-1	TGTGCCAGCCTTCGGGACCTCGGGAAGCAGTACTTC	CASLRDLGKQYF
-	TRBJ2-7	-	15	TRBV27	TGTGCCAGCAGTCAGGGGTATTTGGGGGAATACGAGCAGTACTTC	CASSQGYLGEYEQYF
few	TRBJ1-6	-	13	TRBV30	TGTGCCTGGGAGAGATACGTCGGAGGTCCCCTCCACTTT	CAWERYVGGPLHF
-	TRBJ2-1	TRBD1	12	TRBV19	TGTGCCAGCCAAGGACAGGACAATGAGCAGTTCTTC	CASQGQDNEQFF
-	TRBJ2-1	-	14	TRBV5-6	TGTGCCAGCAGCTTGGTAGGGATTTACAATGAGCAGTTCTTC	CASSLVGIYNEQFF
once	TRBJ1-1	-	17	TRBV4-1	TGCGCCAGCAGCCAGCGTTCCCAGGGCTCGGTGAACACTGAAGCTTTCTTT	CASSQRSQGSVNTEAFF
-	TRBJ2-7	-	12	TRBV6-1	TGTGCCAGCAGTGAAATCACCTACGAGCAGTACTTC	CASSEITYEQYF
-	TRBJ2-7	-	13	TRBV2	TGTGCCAGCAGTGAACAAGGATCCTACGAGCAGTACTTC	CASSEQGSYEQYF
-	TRBJ2-5	TRBD2	14	TRBV5-1	TGCGCCAGCAGCTTGGGTCAGGGAGGGGAGACCCAGTACTTC	CASSLGQGGETQYF
-	TRBJ2-7	TRBD1	13	TRBV7-2	TGTGCCAGCAGCTCACCGACAGGGGCCGAGCAGTACTTC	CASSSPTGAEQYF
-	TRBJ1-1	-	14	TRBV7-3	TGTGCCAGCAGCTTAAAACCAGGGACCACTGAAGCTTTCTTT	CASSLKPGTTEAFF
few	TRBJ1-1	-	11	TRBV29-1	TGCAGCGTTGAAGCCCCCATTGAAGCTTTCTTT	CSVEAPIEAFF
-	TRBJ2-2	-	14	TRBV7-9	TGTGCCAGCAGCCAGGTCGCGAACACCGGGGAGCTGTTTTTT	CASSQVANTGELFF
-	TRBJ1-3	-	17	TRBV5-1	TGCGCCAGCAGCTTGGCCGGGGGTGTTAACTCTGGAAACACCATATATTTT	CASSLAGGVNSGNTIYF
-	TRBJ2-1	-	15	TRBV4-1	TGCGCCAGTTCTTCCGGGGGACTCTCCTACAATGAGCAGTTCTTC	CASSSGGLSYNEQFF
-	TRBJ1-1	-	12	TRBV29-1	TGCAGCCTCTCATCCGGGGACAATCAAGCTTTCTTT	CSLSSGDNQAFF
-	TRBJ1-4	-	14	TRBV30	TGTGCCTGGAGTCGAACGCCAACTAATGAAAAACTGTTTTTT	CAWSRTPTNEKLFF
-	TRBJ1-4	-	16	TRBV4-2	TGTGCCAGCAGCCAAGATTTGGCCGCAACTAATGAAAAACTGTTTTTT	CASSQDLAATNEKLFF
-	TRBJ1-1	-	16	TRBV18	TGTGCCAGCTCACCCTCGAGGGCAGGGACGAACACTGAAGCTTTCTTT	CASSPSRAGTNTEAFF
-	TRBJ1-2	-	13	TRBV10-3	TGTGCCATCAACCTGGACTCAGACTATGGCTACACCTTC	CAINLDSDYGYTF
-	TRBJ2-7	-	13	TRBV29-1	TGCAGCGTTGAAGTTTCAGTTACCTACGAGCAGTACTTC	CSVEVSVTYEQYF
-	TRBJ1-5	-	18	TRBV7-2	TGTGCCAGCAGCTTAGCGAGACTCGGATCTGTCAGCAATCAGCCCCAGCATTTT	CASSLARLGSVSNQPQHF
-	TRBJ2-2	TRBD2	17	TRBV19	TGTGCCAGTAGTGTGGTGACTAGCGGGGCGAACACCGGGGAGCTGTTTTTT	CASSVVTSGANTGELFF
-	TRBJ2-7	-	14	TRBV28	TGTGCCAGCAGTTCACCCCCAGGGGTGAGGGAGCAGTACTTC	CASSSPPGVREQYF
-	TRBJ2-2	TRBD1	15	TRBV29-1	TGCAGCGTTCTGAAAGGGCAGGGGGCCATAAGGGAGCTGTTTTTT	CSVLKGQGAIRELFF
few	TRBJ1-5	TRBD1	14	TRBV7-9	TGTGCCAGCAGCTCATTGACAGGGACTCAGCCCCAGCATTTT	CASSSLTGTQPQHF
-	TRBJ1-2	-	14	TRBV5-1	TGCGCCAGCAAATTCCTCTACAACGCGTATGGCTACACCTTC	CASKFLYNAYGYTF
-	TRBJ1-2	-	14	TRBV30	TGTGCCTTTCGAGCCGGGACCTACAGAATGGGCTACACCTTC	CAFRAGTYRMGYTF
few	TRBJ1-3	TRBD1	12	TRBV7-2	TGTGCCAGCAGCTTAGTGGGGGACAGGCGGTATTTT	CASSLVGDRRYF
-	TRBJ2-3	-	14	TRBV7-2	TGTGCCAGCAGCCGAATACCCTCCGGAGATACGCAGTATTTT	CASSRIPSGDTQYF
-	TRBJ2-7	-	14	TRBV11-2	TGTGCCAGCAGCTTAGGTGGAGGGGGCGGGGAGCAGTACTTC	CASSLGGGGGEQYF
-	TRBJ1-5	TRBD1	20	TRBV30	TGTGCCTGGAGTACTCCGGGGGGGACAGGGCCTTTTCATAGCAATCAGCCCCAGCATTTT	CAWSTPGGTGPFHSNQPQHF
-	TRBJ1-1	-	13	TRBV29-1	TGCAGCGTTGAACTTCAGGTGAACACTGAAGCTTTCTTT	CSVELQVNTEAFF
-	TRBJ1-5	-	15	TRBV18	TGTGCCAGCTCACTGGGATCCTGGGGCAATCAGCCCCAGCATTTT	CASSLGSWGNQPQHF
-	TRBJ1-4	-	14	TRBV10-3	TGTGCCATCAGTGATTTGGGGAGCGGGGAAAAACTGTTTTTT	CAISDLGSGEKLFF
-	TRBJ2-5	TRBD1	15	TRBV11-2	TGTGCCAGCAGCTTTGGGACAGGGGGTCAAGAGACCCAGTACTTC	CASSFGTGGQETQYF